These 20 T cell receptor beta chains share one sample of origin, sequenced in a study of blood T cell repertoires in COVID-19. Sequencing was performed with immunoSEQ multiplex PCR; in TCRdb, only in-frame clones are kept and a portion is missing. In the table there are about 130,000 clones, 86% of which are singletons. The specimen sequenced was PBMCs or T cells enriched from blood (not recorded which). All receptors derive from a middle-aged man who had recovered from COVID-19.

The CDR3 loop is CASSVDSGDGSGPEAFF. In DNA, the CDR3 is TGTGCCAGCAGCGTAGACTCGGGGGACGGGTCAGGTCCTGAAGCTTTCTTT. V usage is TRBV9 and J usage is TRBJ1-1; TRBD1 is a possible D gene (5 bases). The CDR3 totals 17 residues. V was cut by 0 bases and J by 6 bases, with 21 bases left in between. Germline-derived CDR1 and CDR2 are SGDLS and YYNGEE.

The rearrangement links TRBV23-1 to TRBJ1-4; D gene ambiguous. TRBV23-1 is assigned to the ORF class and has an uncertain function. Trimming cost V 8 bases and J 7 bases, with 14 bases left between them. There are 13 residues in the CDR3. The CDR3 coding sequence is TGCGCCAGCCTCGGGAGGGCTGGTGAAAAACTGTTTTTT. Its translation is CASLGRAGEKLFF.

The chain combines TRBV11-2 with TRBJ1-3, with TRBD1 matching 12 bases. V lost 5 bases to trimming and J lost 3 bases; unmatched junction nucleotides: 5. From germline, CDR1 is SGHAT and CDR2 FQNNGV. This CDR3 region has 16 residues. The CDR3 region has the DNA TGTGCCAGCAGCCTGGGACAGGGGGCAGTTGGAAACACCATATATTTT. It yields the protein CASSLGQGAVGNTIYF.

V is TRBV18 and J is TRBJ1-2; D might be TRBD1 (5 bases). Germline-derived CDR1 and CDR2 are KGHSH and LQKENI. The CDR3 length is 15 residues. Trimming removed 4 bases at V and 6 bases at J, with 18 bases between. The CDR3 coding sequence is TGTGCCAGCTCACTAGCCGCGGGGGGTGTTGATGGCTACACCTTC. It specifies CASSLAAGGVDGYTF.

The gene calls are TRBV19 and TRBJ2-7, with a possible D match to TRBD1 (6 bases). Germline CDR1 reads LNHDA; CDR2 reads SQIVND (reference sequence). The CDR3 spans 15 residues. The V end lost 5 bases, the J end lost 6 bases, and 20 bases lay between the germline ends. The chain's CDR3 is CASSSSYLQGAEQYF. CDR3 bases: TGTGCCAGTAGTTCCTCCTACTTACAGGGTGCCGAGCAGTACTTC.

V and J are TRBV27 and TRBJ1-2; 9 positions match TRBD1. The CDR3 spans 14 residues. The germline V gene has CDR1 MNHEY and CDR2 SMNVEV (reference sequence). V was clipped by 8 bases and J by 0 bases; unmatched bases: 4. CDR3 sequence reads: CASATGGPNYGYTF. The CDR3 coding sequence is TGTGCCAGCGCCACAGGGGGCCCTAACTATGGCTACACCTTC.

J is TRBJ1-1 and V is TRBV7-2; maybe TRBD1 (5 bases). The germline V gene has CDR1 SGHTA and CDR2 FQGNSA. V gave up 2 bases and J gave up 1 base, with 11 bases separating them. The CDR3 runs to 15 residues. The CDR3 DNA reads TGTGCCAGCAGCTTATTCGGACAATGGAACACTGAAGCTTTCTTT. Amino acid sequence: CASSLFGQWNTEAFF.

V usage is TRBV15 and J usage is TRBJ2-6, with no clear D. CDR1 and CDR2 (germline): LNHNV, YYDKDF (reference sequence). CDR3 size: 14 residues. Trimming cost V 5 bases and J 0 bases, with 5 bases left between them. CDR3 amino acids: CATSLASGANVLTF. Written as DNA, the CDR3 is TGTGCCACCAGCCTGGCCTCTGGGGCCAACGTCCTGACTTTC.

The rearrangement links TRBV7-2 to TRBJ1-6; 10 bases map to TRBD1. CDR3 size: 14 residues. Unmatched junction bases numbered 3, after V lost 5 bases and J lost 8 bases. Germline CDR1 is SGHTA and CDR2 is FQGNSA. DNA for the CDR3: TGTGCCAGCAGCAGGGACAGGGGTGATTCACCCCTCCACTTT. Protein: CASSRDRGDSPLHF.

The chain couples TRBV5-1 to TRBJ1-1, with D possibly being TRBD1 (6 bases). Trimming removed 3 bases at V and 7 bases at J, with 10 bases between. The CDR3 runs to 12 residues. The germline gives CDR1 SGHRS, CDR2 YFSETQ. The CDR3 sequence: CASSYKQGEAFF. The DNA of the CDR3 is TGCGCCAGCAGCTATAAACAGGGTGAAGCTTTCTTT.

The rearrangement uses TRBV4-3 and TRBJ1-2; possibly TRBD1 for D (6 bases). Germline V gene data show CDR1 as LGHNA and CDR2 as YSLEER. Trimming left V 3 bases short and J 4 bases short, with 15 bases between. This CDR3 region has 15 residues. CDR3 DNA: TGCGCCAGCAGCCAGGATCAGGGGAACGGCTATGGCTACACCTTC. Protein sequence: CASSQDQGNGYGYTF.

The chain employs TRBV28 and TRBJ1-1, with 7 bases that match TRBD1. CDR3 size: 14 residues. Trimming removed 6 bases from V and 1 base from J; junction bases left unmatched: 5. Germline V CDR1 and CDR2: MDHEN, SYDVKM. CDR3 sequence: CASRIRTGNTEAFF. In nucleotides, the CDR3 is TGTGCCAGCAGGATCCGGACAGGGAACACTGAAGCTTTCTTT.

This rearrangement joins TRBV4-1 to TRBJ2-7, with D perhaps TRBD2 (5 bases). The CDR3 has 15 residues. Deletions cut 2 bases from V and 5 bases from J, with 16 bases between. Per germline, CDR1 MGHRA and CDR2 YSYEKL. The CDR3 sequence: CASSQLGLPRDEQYF. The CDR3 bases are TGCGCCAGCAGCCAACTAGGACTTCCGCGGGACGAGCAGTACTTC.

This chain links TRBV5-8 with TRBJ1-5, with no clear D. Trimming removed 2 bases at V and 5 bases at J, with 5 bases between. CDR3 length: 12 amino acids. CDR1 is SGHTS, CDR2 YDEGEE, per germline. The CDR3 reads CASSFPYQPQHF. The DNA of the CDR3 is TGTGCCAGCAGCTTTCCTTATCAGCCCCAGCATTTT.

This chain joins TRBV15 and TRBJ2-3; 8 bases are a match to TRBD2. J was trimmed by 5 bases and V by 0 bases; bases with no gene match: 7. From germline, CDR1 is LNHNV and CDR2 YYDKDF (reference sequence). The CDR3 has 16 residues. Here the CDR3 reads CATSRDKASGLDTQYF. DNA for the CDR3: TGTGCCACCAGCAGAGATAAGGCTAGCGGGTTAGATACGCAGTATTTT.

V is TRBV11-2 and J is TRBJ2-7; tentatively, D is TRBD2 (6 bases). CDR1 SGHAT and CDR2 FQNNGV come from the germline V gene. V was shortened by 4 bases and J by 3 bases, with 13 bases between the two germline ends. The CDR3 contains 14 residues. The CDR3 DNA is TGTGCCAGCAGCTCTATCGGGACTCACTACGAGCAGTACTTC. Its protein is CASSSIGTHYEQYF.

V gene TRBV7-2 combines with J gene TRBJ1-2; 7 nucleotides align to TRBD1. CDR1 SGHTA and CDR2 FQGNSA come from the germline V gene. J lost 1 base, V lost 2 bases, and 7 bases had no gene match. The CDR3 has 16 residues. This chain's CDR3 is CASSLPGTVDNYGYTF. Written as DNA, the CDR3 is TGTGCCAGCAGCTTACCCGGGACAGTAGATAACTATGGCTACACCTTC. The variable domain in full, completed from reference TRBV7-2 and TRBJ1-2, reads GAGVSQSPSNKVTEKGKDVELRCDPISGHTALYWYRQSLGQGLEFLIYFQGNSAPDKSGLPSDRFSAERTGGSVSTLTIQRTQQEDSAVYLCASSLPGTVDNYGYTFGSGTRLTVV.

V is TRBV18 and J is TRBJ1-3; D ambiguous. The V and J ends lost 3 bases and 0 bases respectively, with 15 bases between them. The CDR3 extends over 17 amino acids. Germline lookup yields CDR1 KGHSH and CDR2 LQKENI. The CDR3 bases are TGTGCCAGCTCACCTCTTTCCAGTATCGTCTCTGGAAACACCATATATTTT. Its translation: CASSPLSSIVSGNTIYF.

CDR3 coding DNA: TGTGCCAGCAGTGAAGACCTGAGTAATGATTATCAGCCCCAGCATTTT. Protein sequence: CASSEDLSNDYQPQHF. V gene TRBV2 combines with J gene TRBJ1-5; D unclear. Germline V lookup: CDR1 SNHLY, CDR2 FYNNEI. The CDR3 loop spans 16 amino acids. Trimming shortened V by 1 base and J by 5 bases, and 15 bases separated the two germline ends.

This chain connects TRBV7-2 to TRBJ1-1; D gene unclear. V lost 2 bases and J lost 1, with 8 bases in between. This CDR3 region has 14 residues. Germline lookup yields CDR1 SGHTA and CDR2 FQGNSA. The DNA of the CDR3 is TGTGCCAGCAGCTTAAAATCCGGGAACACTGAAGCTTTCTTT. Translated, it gives CASSLKSGNTEAFF.